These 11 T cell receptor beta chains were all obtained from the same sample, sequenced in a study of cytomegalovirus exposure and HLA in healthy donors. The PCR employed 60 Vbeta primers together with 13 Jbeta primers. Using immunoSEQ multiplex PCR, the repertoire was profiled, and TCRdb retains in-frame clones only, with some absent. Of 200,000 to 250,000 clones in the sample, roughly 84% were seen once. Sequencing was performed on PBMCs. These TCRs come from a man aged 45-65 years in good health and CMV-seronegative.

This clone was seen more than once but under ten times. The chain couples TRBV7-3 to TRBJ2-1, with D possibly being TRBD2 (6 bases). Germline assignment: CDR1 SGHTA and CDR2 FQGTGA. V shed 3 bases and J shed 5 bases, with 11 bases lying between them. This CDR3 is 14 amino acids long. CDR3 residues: CASSFLAYNNEQFF. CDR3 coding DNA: TGTGCCAGCAGCTTCCTAGCGTATAACAATGAGCAGTTCTTC.

CDR3 loop: CASSEGALAKNIQYF. The DNA for the CDR3 is TGTGCCAGCAGTGAGGGCGCCCTAGCCAAAAACATTCAGTACTTC. The J gene is TRBJ2-4, the V gene TRBV6-1; D remains ambiguous. V was clipped by 3 bases and J by 0 bases, with 9 bases between them. CDR1 MNHNS and CDR2 SASEGT come from the germline V gene. This CDR3 region has 15 residues.

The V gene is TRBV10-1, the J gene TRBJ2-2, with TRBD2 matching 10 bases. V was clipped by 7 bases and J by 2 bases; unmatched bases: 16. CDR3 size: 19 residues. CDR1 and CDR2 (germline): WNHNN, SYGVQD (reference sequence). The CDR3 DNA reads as TGCGCCAGCAATGAACAGGGCCTAGCGGGAGTTCGAAACACCGGGGAGCTGTTTTTT. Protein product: CASNEQGLAGVRNTGELFF.

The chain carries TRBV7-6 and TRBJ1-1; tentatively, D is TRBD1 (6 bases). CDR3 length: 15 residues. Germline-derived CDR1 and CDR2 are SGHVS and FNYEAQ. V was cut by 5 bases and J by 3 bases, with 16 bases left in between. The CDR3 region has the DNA TGTGCCAGCAGCCCAAGCCGGGACATATACACTGAAGCTTTCTTT. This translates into CASSPSRDIYTEAFF.

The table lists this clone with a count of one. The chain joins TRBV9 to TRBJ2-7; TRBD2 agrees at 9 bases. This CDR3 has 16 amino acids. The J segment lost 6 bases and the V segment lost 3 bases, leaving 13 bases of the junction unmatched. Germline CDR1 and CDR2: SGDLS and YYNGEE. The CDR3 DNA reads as TGTGCCAGCAGCGCCACGGCGGGAGGGCCCCTCTTCGAGCAGTACTTC. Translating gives CASSATAGGPLFEQYF.

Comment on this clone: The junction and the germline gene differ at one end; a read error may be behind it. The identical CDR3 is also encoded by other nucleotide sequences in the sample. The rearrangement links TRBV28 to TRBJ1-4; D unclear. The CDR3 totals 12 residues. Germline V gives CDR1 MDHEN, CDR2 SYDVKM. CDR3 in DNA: TGTGCCAGCAGTACAACAAATGAAAAACTGTTTTTT. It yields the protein CASSTTNEKLFF.

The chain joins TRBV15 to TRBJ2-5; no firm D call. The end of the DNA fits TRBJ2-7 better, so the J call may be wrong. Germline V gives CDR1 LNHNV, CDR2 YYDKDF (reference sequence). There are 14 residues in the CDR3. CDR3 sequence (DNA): TGTGCCACCAGCAGAGGTCACAGCTCCTACGAGCAGTACTTC. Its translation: CATSRGHSSYEQYF.

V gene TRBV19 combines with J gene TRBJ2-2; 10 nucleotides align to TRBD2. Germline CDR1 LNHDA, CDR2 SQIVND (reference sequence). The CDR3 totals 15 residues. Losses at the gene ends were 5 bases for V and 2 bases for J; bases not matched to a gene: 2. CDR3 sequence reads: CASSQREGNTGELFF. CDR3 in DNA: TGTGCCAGTAGTCAGCGGGAGGGTAACACCGGGGAGCTGTTTTTT.

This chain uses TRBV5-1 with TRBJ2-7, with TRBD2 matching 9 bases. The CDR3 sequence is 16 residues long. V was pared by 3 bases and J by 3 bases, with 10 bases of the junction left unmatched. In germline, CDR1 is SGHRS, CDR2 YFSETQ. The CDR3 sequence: CASSSGGLAGNYEQYF. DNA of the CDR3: TGCGCCAGCAGCTCCGGGGGCCTAGCGGGGAACTACGAGCAGTACTTC.

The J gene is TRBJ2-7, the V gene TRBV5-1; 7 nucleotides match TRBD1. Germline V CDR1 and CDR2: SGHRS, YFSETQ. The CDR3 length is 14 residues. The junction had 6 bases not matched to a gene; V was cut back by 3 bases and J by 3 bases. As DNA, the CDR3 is TGCGCCAGCAGCTCCGGGACAGAGGTCTACGAGCAGTACTTC. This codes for CASSSGTEVYEQYF.

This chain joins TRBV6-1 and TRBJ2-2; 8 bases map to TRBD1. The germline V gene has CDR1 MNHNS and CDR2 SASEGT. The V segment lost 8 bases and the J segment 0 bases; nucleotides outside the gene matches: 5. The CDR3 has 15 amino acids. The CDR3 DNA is TGTGCCAGCGCAGGACAGGGCTCGAACACCGGGGAGCTGTTTTTT. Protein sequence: CASAGQGSNTGELFF.